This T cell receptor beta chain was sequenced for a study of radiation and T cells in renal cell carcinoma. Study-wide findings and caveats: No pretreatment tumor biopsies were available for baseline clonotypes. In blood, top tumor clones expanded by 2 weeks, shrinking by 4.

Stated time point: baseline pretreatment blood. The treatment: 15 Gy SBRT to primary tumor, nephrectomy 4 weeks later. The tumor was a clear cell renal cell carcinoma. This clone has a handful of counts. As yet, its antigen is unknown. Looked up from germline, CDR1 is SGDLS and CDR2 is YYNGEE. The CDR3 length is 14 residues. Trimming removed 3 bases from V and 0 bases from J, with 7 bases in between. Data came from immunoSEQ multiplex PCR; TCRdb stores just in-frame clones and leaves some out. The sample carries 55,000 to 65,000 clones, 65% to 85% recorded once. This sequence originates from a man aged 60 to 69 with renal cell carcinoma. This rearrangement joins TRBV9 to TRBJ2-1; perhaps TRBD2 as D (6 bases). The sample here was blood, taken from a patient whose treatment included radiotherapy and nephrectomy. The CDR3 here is CASSAGLSYNEQFF. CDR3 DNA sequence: TGTGCCAGCAGCGCGGGACTCTCCTACAATGAGCAGTTCTTC.